This TCR beta chain was found in a study of shared clonotypes between healthy human individuals. Sequencing was performed with immunoSEQ multiplex PCR; in TCRdb, only in-frame clones are kept and a portion is missing. The sample yields about half a million clones, 79% seen once. The germline V and J ends were trimmed by 0 bases and 2 bases, with 13 bases remaining between them. The CDR3 consists of 16 residues. Germline V lookup: CDR1 LGHNA, CDR2 YNFKEQ. This TCR was recovered from a woman aged 40 to 55 in good health. Some clones in this sample may be carry-over from other donors' samples. This chain joins TRBV4-2 and TRBJ1-2; no reliable D call. What was sequenced was PBMCs. CDR3 protein: CASSQDWDQSNYGYTF. The CDR3 DNA sequence: TGTGCCAGCAGCCAAGATTGGGATCAGTCGAACTATGGCTACACCTTC.